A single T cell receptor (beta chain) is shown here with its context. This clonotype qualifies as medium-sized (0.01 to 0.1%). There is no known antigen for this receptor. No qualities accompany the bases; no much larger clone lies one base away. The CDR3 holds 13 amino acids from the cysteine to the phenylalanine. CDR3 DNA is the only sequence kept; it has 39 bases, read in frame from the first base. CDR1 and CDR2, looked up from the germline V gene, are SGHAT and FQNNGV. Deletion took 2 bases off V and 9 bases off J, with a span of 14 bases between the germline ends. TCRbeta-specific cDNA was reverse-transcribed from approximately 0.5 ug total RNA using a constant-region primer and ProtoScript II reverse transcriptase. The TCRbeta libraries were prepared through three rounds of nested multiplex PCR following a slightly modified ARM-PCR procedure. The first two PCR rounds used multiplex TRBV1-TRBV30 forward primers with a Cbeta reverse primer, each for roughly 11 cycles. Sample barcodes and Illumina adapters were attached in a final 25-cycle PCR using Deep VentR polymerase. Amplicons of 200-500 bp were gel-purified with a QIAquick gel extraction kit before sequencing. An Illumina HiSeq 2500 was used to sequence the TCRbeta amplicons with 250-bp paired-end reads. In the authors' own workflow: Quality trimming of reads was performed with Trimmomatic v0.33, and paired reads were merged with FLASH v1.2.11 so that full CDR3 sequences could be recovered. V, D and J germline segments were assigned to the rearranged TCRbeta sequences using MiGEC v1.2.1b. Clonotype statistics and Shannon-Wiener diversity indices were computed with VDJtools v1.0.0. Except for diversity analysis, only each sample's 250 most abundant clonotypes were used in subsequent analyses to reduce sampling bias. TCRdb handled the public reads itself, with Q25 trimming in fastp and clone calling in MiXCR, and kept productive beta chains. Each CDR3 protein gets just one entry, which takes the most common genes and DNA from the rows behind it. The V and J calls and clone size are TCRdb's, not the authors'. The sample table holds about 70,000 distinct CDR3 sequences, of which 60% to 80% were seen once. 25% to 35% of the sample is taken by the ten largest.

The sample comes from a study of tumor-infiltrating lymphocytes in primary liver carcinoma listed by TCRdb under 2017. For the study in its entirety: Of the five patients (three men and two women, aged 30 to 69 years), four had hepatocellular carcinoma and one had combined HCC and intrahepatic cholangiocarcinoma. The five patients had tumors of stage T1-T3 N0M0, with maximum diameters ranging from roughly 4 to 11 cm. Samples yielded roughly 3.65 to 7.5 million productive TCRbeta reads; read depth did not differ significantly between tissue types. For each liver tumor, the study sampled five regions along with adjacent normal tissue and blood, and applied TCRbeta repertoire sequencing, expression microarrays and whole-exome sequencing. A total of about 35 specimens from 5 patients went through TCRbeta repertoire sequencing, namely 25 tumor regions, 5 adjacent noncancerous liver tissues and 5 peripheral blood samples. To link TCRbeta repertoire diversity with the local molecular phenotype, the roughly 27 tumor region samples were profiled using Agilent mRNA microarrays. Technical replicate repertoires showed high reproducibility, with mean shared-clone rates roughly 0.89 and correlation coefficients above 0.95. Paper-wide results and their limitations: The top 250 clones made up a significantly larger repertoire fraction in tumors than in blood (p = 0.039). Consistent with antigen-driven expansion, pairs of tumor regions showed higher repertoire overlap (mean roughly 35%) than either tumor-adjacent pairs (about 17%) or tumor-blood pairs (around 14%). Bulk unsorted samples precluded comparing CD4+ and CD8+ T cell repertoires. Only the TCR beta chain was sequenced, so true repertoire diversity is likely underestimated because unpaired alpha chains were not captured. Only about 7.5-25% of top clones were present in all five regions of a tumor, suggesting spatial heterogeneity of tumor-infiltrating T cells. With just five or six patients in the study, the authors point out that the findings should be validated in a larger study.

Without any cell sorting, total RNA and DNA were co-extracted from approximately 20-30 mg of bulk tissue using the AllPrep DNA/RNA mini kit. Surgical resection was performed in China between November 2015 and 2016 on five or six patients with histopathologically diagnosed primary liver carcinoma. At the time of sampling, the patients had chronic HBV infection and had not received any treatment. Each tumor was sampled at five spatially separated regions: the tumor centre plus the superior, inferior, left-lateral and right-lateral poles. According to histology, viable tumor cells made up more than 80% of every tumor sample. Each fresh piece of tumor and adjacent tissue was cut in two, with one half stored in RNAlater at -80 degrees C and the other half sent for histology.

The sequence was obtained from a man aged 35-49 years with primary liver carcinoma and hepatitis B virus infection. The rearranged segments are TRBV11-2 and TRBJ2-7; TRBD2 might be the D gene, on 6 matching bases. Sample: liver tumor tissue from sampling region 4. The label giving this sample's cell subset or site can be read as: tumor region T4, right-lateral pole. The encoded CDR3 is CASSLSELASQYF. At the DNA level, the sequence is TGTGCCAGCAGCTTAAGTGAGCTAGCGTCGCAGTACTTC.